The next 6 T cell receptor beta chains were all read from a single sample in a study of CD8+ T cells in alopecia areata. As for treatment: oral pan-JAK inhibitor, 5-10 mg twice daily. Extracted RNA was reverse transcribed into cDNA, the sequencing template. Clones were read by immunoSEQ multiplex PCR, and TCRdb kept only the in-frame ones, dropping some. The sample shows around 150,000 clones, about 71% of them seen only once. The sequencing used CD4+ T cells sorted from blood, collected at week 4, from a patient treated with tofacitinib. All receptors come from a human donor with alopecia areata.

V gene TRBV11-2 combines with J gene TRBJ2-7; D may match TRBD1 or TRBD2 (5 bases each). This CDR3 has 12 residues. Germline CDR1 reads SGHAT; CDR2 reads FQNNGV. Trimming removed 6 bases at V and 3 bases at J, with 9 bases between. CDR3 bases: TGTGCCAGCAGTCTGGGGGACTACGAGCAGTACTTC. This sequence encodes CASSLGDYEQYF. Combining the CDR3 with reference TRBV11-2 and TRBJ2-7 gives the whole variable domain EAGVAQSPRYKIIEKRQSVAFWCNPISGHATLYWYQQILGQGPKLLIQFQNNGVVDDSQLPKDRFSAERLKGVDSTLKIQPAKLEDSAVYLCASSLGDYEQYFGPGTRLTVT.

This chain links TRBV9 with TRBJ2-7; TRBD2 aligns across 8 bases. With V trimmed by 4 bases and J by 3 bases, 3 bases remained unmatched. The length of the CDR3 is 13 residues. Germline-derived CDR1 and CDR2 are SGDLS and YYNGEE. This CDR3 reads CASSSRGGYEQYF. The CDR3 nucleotides are TGTGCCAGCAGCTCCCGGGGGGGCTACGAGCAGTACTTC.

The V call is TRBV29-1, the J call TRBJ1-1; the D is unclear. The CDR3 is 11 residues long. Germline V gene sequence: CDR1 SQVTM, CDR2 ANQGSEA. The CDR3 reads CQQNMNTEAFF. In DNA, the CDR3 is TGCCAACAGAACATGAACACTGAAGCTTTCTTT.

J is TRBJ1-3 and V is TRBV30, with no clear D. Germline-derived CDR1 and CDR2 are GTSNPN and SVGIG (reference sequence). This CDR3 comprises 15 residues. Trimming took off 0 bases at V and 1 base at J, with 10 bases between the two ends. For the CDR3, the DNA is TGTGCCTGGAGTGTAACACTAAAGTCTGGAAACACCATATATTTT. Translated, it gives CAWSVTLKSGNTIYF.

The chain carries TRBV6-5 and TRBJ1-6; TRBD1 matches at 9 bases. J was trimmed by 11 bases and V by 5 bases; bases with no gene match: 7. The germline CDR1 and CDR2 sequences are MNHEY and SVGAGI. The CDR3 is 14 amino acids. DNA for the CDR3: TGTGCCAGCAGTAGTGGACAGGGGAGGACACCCCTCCACTTT. Translation: CASSSGQGRTPLHF.

The V gene is TRBV30, the J gene TRBJ1-5; the match to TRBD1 covers 7 bases. This CDR3 has 16 residues. Germline V lookup: CDR1 GTSNPN, CDR2 SVGIG (reference sequence). Trimming took 2 bases from V and 6 from J; bases not matched to a gene: 13. This CDR3 is CAWSRRRGTLSQPQHF. DNA of the CDR3: TGTGCCTGGAGTAGGCGCAGGGGGACGTTGAGTCAGCCCCAGCATTTT.